This T cell receptor beta chain was identified in a study of blood T cell repertoires in COVID-19. Study summary: Samples taken during acute and convalescent COVID-19 were collected in the United States, Italy and Spain.

Original processing methods: Reference gene primer amplification gave nucleated cell count estimates. Clones were read by immunoSEQ multiplex PCR, and TCRdb kept only the in-frame ones, dropping some. The DNA gave D and trimming, while V, J and clone size come from that table. The table includes more than 140,000 clones, approximately 80% detected once. Germline assignment: CDR1 MNHNY and CDR2 SVGAGI (reference sequence). This CDR3 is 14 amino acids long. V was trimmed by 5 bases and J by 2 bases, leaving 11 bases between them. Sequencing was performed on peripheral blood. The clonotype originates from a woman aged 45-65 years in a cohort sampled during active or convalescent COVID-19. The chain is built from TRBV6-6 and TRBJ2-3; tentatively, D is TRBD1 (5 bases). The chain's CDR3 is CASSNPGHTDTQYF. The CDR3 region has the DNA TGTGCCAGCAGTAACCCAGGGCACACAGATACGCAGTATTTT.